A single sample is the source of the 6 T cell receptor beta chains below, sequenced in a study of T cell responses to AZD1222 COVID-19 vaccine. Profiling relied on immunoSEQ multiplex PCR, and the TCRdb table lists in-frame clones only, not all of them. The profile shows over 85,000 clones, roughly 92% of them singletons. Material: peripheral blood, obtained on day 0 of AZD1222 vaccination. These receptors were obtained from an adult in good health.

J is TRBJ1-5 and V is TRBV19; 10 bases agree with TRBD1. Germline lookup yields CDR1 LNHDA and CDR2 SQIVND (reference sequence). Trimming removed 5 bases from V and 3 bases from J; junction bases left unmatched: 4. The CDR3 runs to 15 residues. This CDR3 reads CASSRDRGHNQPQHF. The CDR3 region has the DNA TGTGCCAGTAGTCGGGACAGGGGCCACAATCAGCCCCAGCATTTT.

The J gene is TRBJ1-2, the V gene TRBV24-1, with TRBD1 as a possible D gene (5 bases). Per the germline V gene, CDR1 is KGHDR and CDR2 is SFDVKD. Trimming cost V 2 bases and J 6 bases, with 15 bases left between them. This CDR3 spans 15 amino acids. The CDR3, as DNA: TGTGCCACCAGTGATTCGGGGGACCCGCCCGATGGCTACACCTTC. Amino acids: CATSDSGDPPDGYTF.

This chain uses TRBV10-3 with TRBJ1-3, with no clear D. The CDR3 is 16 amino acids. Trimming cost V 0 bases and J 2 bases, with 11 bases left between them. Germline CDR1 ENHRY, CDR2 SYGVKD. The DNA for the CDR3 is TGTGCCATCAGTGAGTCAGGTAGAGGCACTGGAAACACCATATATTTT. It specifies CAISESGRGTGNTIYF.

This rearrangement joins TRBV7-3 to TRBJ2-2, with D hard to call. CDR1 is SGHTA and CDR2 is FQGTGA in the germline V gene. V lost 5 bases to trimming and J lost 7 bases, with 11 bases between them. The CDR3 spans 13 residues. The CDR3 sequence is CASSDGRIGELFF. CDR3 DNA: TGTGCCAGCAGCGACGGCCGGATCGGGGAGCTGTTTTTT.

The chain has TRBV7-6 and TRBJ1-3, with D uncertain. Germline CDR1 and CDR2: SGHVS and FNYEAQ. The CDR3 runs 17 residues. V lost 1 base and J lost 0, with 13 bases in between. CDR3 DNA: TGTGCCAGCAGCTTAGTCTCAGGACGCAGCTCTGGAAACACCATATATTTT. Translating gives CASSLVSGRSSGNTIYF.

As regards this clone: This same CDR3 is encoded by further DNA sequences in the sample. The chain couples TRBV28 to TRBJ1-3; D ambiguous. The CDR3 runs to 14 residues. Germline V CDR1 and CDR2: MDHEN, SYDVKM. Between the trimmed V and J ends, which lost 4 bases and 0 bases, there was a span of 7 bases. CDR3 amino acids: CASSSPRSGNTIYF. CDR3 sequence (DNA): TGTGCCAGCAGTTCCCCCCGCTCTGGAAACACCATATATTTT. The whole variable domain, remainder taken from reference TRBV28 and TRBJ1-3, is DVKVTQSSRYLVKRTGEKVFLECVQDMDHENMFWYRQDPGLGLRLIYFSYDVKMKEKGDIPEGYSVSREKKERFSLILESASTNQTSMYLCASSSPRSGNTIYFGEGSWLTVV.